What follows are 14 T cell receptor beta chains derived from one specimen sequenced in a study of identical twins. TCRdb reprocessed the 5' RACE reads with MiXCR, giving one entry per CDR3 protein. In the table there are 690,000 or so distinct CDR3 sequences, under 9% of which are singletons. These same records also appear under a second study, on yellow fever vaccine responses in identical twins.

The sample comprised PBMCs. The receptors stem from a woman younger than 30 in good health.

The genes are TRBV2 and TRBJ2-5; no firm D call. The CDR3 length is 11 residues. The germline V gene has CDR1 SNHLY and CDR2 FYNNEI. Between the trimmed V and J ends, which lost 5 bases and 5 bases, there was a span of 6 bases. In nucleotides, the CDR3 is TGTGCCAGCAGTCGTGACGAGACCCAGTACTTC. It encodes CASSRDETQYF. Based on the CDR3 plus reference TRBV2 and TRBJ2-5, the full variable domain is EPEVTQTPSHQVTQMGQEVILRCVPISNHLYFYWYRQILGQKVEFLVSFYNNEISEKSEIFDDQFSVERPDGSNFTLKIRSTKLEDSAMYFCASSRDETQYFGPGTRLLVL.

This chain joins TRBV9 and TRBJ2-5; 12 bases agree with TRBD2. In germline, CDR1 is SGDLS, CDR2 YYNGEE. CDR3 length: 15 amino acids. Trimming cost V 4 bases and J 4 bases; bases outside gene matches: 5. CDR3 DNA: TGTGCCAGCAGCTTCAGACTAGCGGGGGTAGAGACCCAGTACTTC. This sequence encodes CASSFRLAGVETQYF.

This clonotype was recorded at least ten times. The chain has TRBV28 and TRBJ2-2; 7 nucleotides line up with TRBD1. Unmatched junction bases numbered 3, after V lost 3 bases and J lost 5 bases. Per germline, CDR1 MDHEN and CDR2 SYDVKM. The CDR3 is 14 residues long. CDR3: CASSFTGATGELFF. The CDR3 DNA reads TGTGCCAGCAGTTTTACAGGGGCGACCGGGGAGCTGTTTTTT.

This clonotype was counted only a few times. V and J are TRBV7-3 and TRBJ2-5, with D uncertain. CDR1 SGHTA and CDR2 FQGTGA come from the germline V gene. CDR3 length: 14 residues. The V end was cut by 1 base, the J end by 5 bases, with 11 bases between. This CDR3 is CASSLNPAGETQYF. CDR3 nucleotides: TGTGCCAGCAGCTTAAATCCCGCCGGGGAGACCCAGTACTTC.

V usage is TRBV6-2 or TRBV6-3 and J usage is TRBJ2-5; 8 bases agree with TRBD2. The CDR3 extends over 14 amino acids. V trimming: 5 bases; J trimming: 3 bases; junction bases outside the gene matches: 5. The V gene's germline CDR1 is MNHEY and CDR2 SVGEGT. CDR3 nucleotide sequence: TGTGCCAGCAGTAAAAGGACTAGCAAAGAGACCCAGTACTTC. The encoded protein is CASSKRTSKETQYF.

In its sample, this clonotype was seen many times. V usage is TRBV27 and J usage is TRBJ2-2; possible D gene TRBD1, 6 bases. V lost 9 bases and J lost 9, with 14 bases in between. Germline lookup yields CDR1 MNHEY and CDR2 SMNVEV (reference sequence). The length of the CDR3 is 12 residues. The DNA for the CDR3 is TGTGCCAGTGGACAGTCCCCCAGGGAGCTGTTTTTT. Encoded protein: CASGQSPRELFF.

This sequence joins TRBV29-1 and TRBJ2-1; the D gene is possibly TRBD2 (6 bases). The CDR3 has 14 amino acids. From germline, CDR1 is SQVTM and CDR2 ANQGSEA. V shed 3 bases and J shed 9 bases, with 18 bases lying between them. CDR3 sequence: CSVETDLSGPEQFF. The DNA for the CDR3 is TGCAGCGTTGAGACCGATTTAAGCGGGCCTGAGCAGTTCTTC.

This clonotype was seen a handful of times. The chain recombines TRBV4-3 with TRBJ2-2; TRBD1 might be the D (5 bases). CDR3 length: 17 residues. CDR1 is LGHNA and CDR2 is YSLEER in the germline V gene. With 0 bases removed from V and 2 bases from J, the gap between germline ends came to 13 bases. The CDR3 DNA reads as TGCGCCAGCAGCCAAGAACCTACCAGGGCCAACACCGGGGAGCTGTTTTTT. It encodes CASSQEPTRANTGELFF.

This clonotype was counted between two and nine times. The chain joins TRBV6-2 or TRBV6-3 to TRBJ2-1; TRBD2 is a possible D gene (5 bases). Trimming removed 7 bases from V and 9 bases from J, with 16 bases in between. Germline V gives CDR1 MNHEY, CDR2 SVGEGT. CDR3 length: 13 residues. CDR3 residues: CASNLKAELEQFF. CDR3 DNA sequence: TGTGCCAGCAACCTGAAAGCGGAACTTGAGCAGTTCTTC.

This clonotype was seen more than once but under ten times. J is TRBJ1-2 and V is TRBV4-1, with a weak D call TRBD1 (6 bases). The CDR3 totals 13 residues. Between the trimmed V and J ends, which lost 4 bases and 4 bases, there was a span of 10 bases. Germline-derived CDR1 and CDR2 are MGHRA and YSYEKL. As DNA, the CDR3 is TGCGCCAGCAGCCCAGGGGCCGGCTATGGCTACACCTTC. As protein: CASSPGAGYGYTF.

This clonotype has at least ten counts. The V gene is TRBV29-1, the J gene TRBJ2-1; TRBD1 matches at 11 bases. Unmatched junction bases numbered 6, after V lost 5 bases and J lost 3 bases. CDR3 length: 15 residues. The germline CDR1 and CDR2 sequences are SQVTM and ANQGSEA. Here the CDR3 reads CSVLTGTGGYNEQFF. CDR3 in DNA: TGCAGCGTTTTAACCGGGACAGGGGGCTACAATGAGCAGTTCTTC.

This chain uses TRBV10-1 with TRBJ2-3; 14 bases match TRBD2. Trimming took 6 bases from V and 8 from J; bases not matched to a gene: 16. The CDR3 length is 18 residues. CDR1 is WNHNN, CDR2 SYGVQD, per germline (reference sequence). The CDR3 is CASSEAPGLAGVFVTQYF. In DNA form, the CDR3 reads TGCGCCAGCAGCGAAGCACCGGGACTAGCGGGAGTCTTTGTTACGCAGTATTTT.

The V call is TRBV6-5, the J call TRBJ2-3; 7 bases are shared with TRBD1. Germline V CDR1 and CDR2: MNHEY, SVGAGI. The CDR3 contains 15 residues. Trimming cost V 2 bases and J 2 bases; bases outside gene matches: 4. The chain's CDR3 is CASSYTGATTDTQYF. The CDR3 DNA reads as TGTGCCAGCAGTTACACAGGGGCGACCACAGATACGCAGTATTTT.

V usage is TRBV6-5 and J usage is TRBJ1-2; 9 bases are a match to TRBD1. This CDR3 spans 16 amino acids. CDR1 is MNHEY, CDR2 SVGAGI, per germline. The ends lost 1 base at V and 6 bases at J; junction bases unmatched: 9. Written as DNA, the CDR3 is TGTGCCAGCAGTTACTTAATTTCCGGGACAGGGAATGGCTACACCTTC. Protein: CASSYLISGTGNGYTF.